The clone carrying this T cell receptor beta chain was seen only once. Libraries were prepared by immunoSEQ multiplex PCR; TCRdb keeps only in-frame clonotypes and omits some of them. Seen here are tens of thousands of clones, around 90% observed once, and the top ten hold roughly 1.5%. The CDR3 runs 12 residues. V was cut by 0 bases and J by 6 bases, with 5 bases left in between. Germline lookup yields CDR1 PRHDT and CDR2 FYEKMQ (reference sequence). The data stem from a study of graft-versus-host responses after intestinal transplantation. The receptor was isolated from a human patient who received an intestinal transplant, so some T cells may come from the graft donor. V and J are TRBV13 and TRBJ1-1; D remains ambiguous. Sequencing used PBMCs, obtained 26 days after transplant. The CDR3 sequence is CASSLGRAEAFF. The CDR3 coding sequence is TGTGCCAGCAGCTTAGGGAGGGCTGAAGCTTTCTTT. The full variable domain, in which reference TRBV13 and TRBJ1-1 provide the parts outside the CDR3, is AAGVIQSPRHLIKEKRETATLKCYPIPRHDTVYWYQQGPGQDPQFLISFYEKMQSDKGSIPDRFSAQQFSDYHSELNMSSLELGDSALYFCASSLGRAEAFFGQGTRLTVV.